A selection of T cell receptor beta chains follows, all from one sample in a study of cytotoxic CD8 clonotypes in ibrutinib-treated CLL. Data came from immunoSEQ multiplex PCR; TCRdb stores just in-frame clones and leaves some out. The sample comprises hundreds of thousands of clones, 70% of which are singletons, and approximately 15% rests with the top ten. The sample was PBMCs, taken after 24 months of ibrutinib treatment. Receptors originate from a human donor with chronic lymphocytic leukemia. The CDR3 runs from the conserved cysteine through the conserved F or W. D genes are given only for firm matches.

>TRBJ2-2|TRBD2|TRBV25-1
CASTPLGTSGPTGELFF
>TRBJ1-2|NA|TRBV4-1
CASSQEKSSYGYTF
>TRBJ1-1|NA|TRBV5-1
CASSPPRVGTEAFF
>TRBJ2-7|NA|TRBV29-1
CSVAEIRDYEQYF
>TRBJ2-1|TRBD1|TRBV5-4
CASSPWTGPEIDNEQFF
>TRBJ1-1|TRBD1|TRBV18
CASSPQALGDSFTEAFF
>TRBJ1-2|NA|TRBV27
CASSTGGPGGYTF
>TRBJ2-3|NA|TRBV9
CASSVGTGTDTQYF
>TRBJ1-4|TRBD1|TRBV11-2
CASSPGQGEEKLFF
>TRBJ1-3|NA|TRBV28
CASSLGEKGNTIYF
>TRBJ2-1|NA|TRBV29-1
CSVEGRGNEQFF
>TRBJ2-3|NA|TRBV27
CASSLAKGGDTQYF
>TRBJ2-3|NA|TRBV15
CATSRIMDTQYF